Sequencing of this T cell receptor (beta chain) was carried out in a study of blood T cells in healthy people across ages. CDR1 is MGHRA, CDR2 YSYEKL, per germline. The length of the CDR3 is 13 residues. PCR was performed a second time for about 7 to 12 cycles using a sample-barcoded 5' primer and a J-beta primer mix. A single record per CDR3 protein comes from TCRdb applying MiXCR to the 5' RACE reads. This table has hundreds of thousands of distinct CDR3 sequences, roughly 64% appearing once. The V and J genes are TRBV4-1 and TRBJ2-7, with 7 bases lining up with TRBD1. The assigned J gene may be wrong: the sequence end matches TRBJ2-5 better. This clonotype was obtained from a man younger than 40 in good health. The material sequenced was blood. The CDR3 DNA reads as TGCGCCAGCAGCCAAATACAGGGGGAGACCCAGTACTTC. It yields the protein CASSQIQGETQYF.